This passage covers 13 T cell receptor beta chains from one sample sequenced in a study of T cell repertoires in cytomegalovirus infection. Antigen specificity for these receptors is unknown. TCRdb re-called the reads through MiXCR, storing one row per CDR3 protein. This table has some 350,000 distinct CDR3 sequences, about 34% appearing once. This specimen was cultured PBMCs, taken from culture after CMV antigen stimulation. The source of these receptors is a human donor in good health (CMV status not recorded). Some clones in this sample may be carry-over from other donors' samples.

CDR3 in amino acids: CASSSDRGMNTEAFF. DNA of the CDR3: TGTGCCAGCAGTTCCGACCGGGGCATGAACACTGAAGCTTTCTTT. The chain is built from TRBV6-2 or TRBV6-3 and TRBJ1-1; maybe TRBD1 (5 bases). V was pared by 4 bases and J by 0 bases, with 12 bases between. Germline V gene data show CDR1 as MNHEY and CDR2 as SVGEGT. CDR3 length equals 15 residues.

The chain couples TRBV7-9 to TRBJ2-2, with TRBD2 matching 13 bases. The CDR3 has 15 amino acids. From germline, CDR1 is SEHNR and CDR2 FQNEAQ (reference sequence). J gave up 6 bases and V 5 bases, and 3 bases lay outside the gene matches. CDR3 residues: CASSEGLAGSGELFF. The CDR3 nucleotides read TGTGCCAGCAGCGAGGGACTAGCGGGGTCCGGGGAGCTGTTTTTT.

This chain uses TRBV7-2 with TRBJ2-5; TRBD2 matches 11 bases. CDR3 length: 14 amino acids. V was clipped by 4 bases and J by 3 bases; unmatched bases: 1. The germline CDR1 and CDR2 sequences are SGHTA and FQGNSA. CDR3 loop: CASSSTSGEETQYF. DNA for the CDR3: TGTGCCAGCAGCTCGACTAGCGGGGAAGAGACCCAGTACTTC.

This clonotype was observed at least ten times. The genes are TRBV7-2 and TRBJ1-5; D remains unclear. Germline lookup yields CDR1 SGHTA and CDR2 FQGNSA. The CDR3 is made up of 16 amino acids. V lost 1 base and J 0 bases, leaving 10 bases between the germline ends. Written as DNA, the CDR3 is TGTGCCAGCAGCTTAGGGTCGGCGAATAGCAATCAGCCCCAGCATTTT. It is translated as CASSLGSANSNQPQHF.

This chain uses TRBV11-2 with TRBJ2-1; TRBD1 matches 9 bases. The ends lost 5 bases at V and 8 bases at J; junction bases unmatched: 10. CDR3 length: 15 residues. Germline loops: CDR1 SGHAT, CDR2 FQNNGV. The CDR3 protein is CASSRVGQGVDEQFF. The DNA for the CDR3 is TGTGCCAGCAGCCGCGTGGGACAGGGTGTGGATGAGCAGTTCTTC.

This chain connects TRBV4-3 to TRBJ2-3, with D tentatively TRBD1 or TRBD2 (6 bases each). This CDR3 has 17 amino acids. Germline CDR1 is LGHNA and CDR2 is YSLEER. V was pared by 0 bases and J by 6 bases, with 19 bases between. In DNA, the CDR3 is TGCGCCAGCAGCCAAGATGGGGGGCACCACAGCGGGGATACGCAGTATTTT. It is translated as CASSQDGGHHSGDTQYF.

As concerns this clonotype: Being one base from a much bigger clone, this may be a read error. This chain uses TRBV7-6 with TRBJ2-1, with TRBD2 matching over 11 bases. This CDR3 spans 16 amino acids. CDR1 is SGHVS, CDR2 FNYEAQ, per germline. CDR3 sequence reads: CACSNPRTSGSNEQFF. Written as DNA, the CDR3 is TGTGCCTGCAGCAACCCCAGAACTAGCGGGAGCAATGAGCAGTTCTTC.

This clonotype was seen a handful of times. In DNA, the CDR3 is TGTGCCATCAGTGAAGGCAGGACCAACTATGGCTACACCTTC. Amino acid sequence: CAISEGRTNYGYTF. The chain joins TRBV10-3 to TRBJ1-2, with D uncertain. V lost 3 bases and J 2 bases, leaving 10 bases between the germline ends. The germline V gene has CDR1 ENHRY and CDR2 SYGVKD. This CDR3 is built from 14 residues.

The chain uses TRBV28 and TRBJ2-3, with a possible D match to TRBD1 (6 bases). Trimming cost V 5 bases and J 0 bases, with 27 bases left between them. The germline V gene has CDR1 MDHEN and CDR2 SYDVKM. The length of the CDR3 is 20 residues. CDR3 sequence (DNA): TGTGCCAGCAGTCTCCCCGCGGACAGAATCTTGGAAAAAAGCACAGATACGCAGTATTTT. As protein: CASSLPADRILEKSTDTQYF.

The sample holds a few counts of this clonotype. The rearrangement uses TRBV19 and TRBJ2-1, with 8 bases matching TRBD2. Germline-derived CDR1 and CDR2 are LNHDA and SQIVND (reference sequence). The V gene end was trimmed by 7 bases and the J gene end by 3 bases; junction bases not matched to a gene: 5. The CDR3 loop spans 14 amino acids. CDR3 in DNA: TGTGCCAGTATGGAGACTAGCGACTACAATGAGCAGTTCTTC. It encodes CASMETSDYNEQFF. The full variable domain, with the rest looked up from reference TRBV19 and TRBJ2-1, is DGGITQSPKYLFRKEGQNVTLSCEQNLNHDAMYWYRQDPGQGLRLIYYSQIVNDFQKGDIAEGYSVSREKKESFPLTVTSAQKNPTAFYLCASMETSDYNEQFFGPGTRLTVL.

The chain recombines TRBV24-1 with TRBJ1-1, with a weak D call TRBD1 (5 bases). CDR3 length: 14 residues. Trimming took off 5 bases at V and 3 bases at J, with 12 bases between the two ends. Germline CDR1 is KGHDR and CDR2 is SFDVKD. CDR3 coding DNA: TGTGCCACCAGTGTCGGGGGGACCGACACTGAAGCTTTCTTT. Protein product: CATSVGGTDTEAFF.

The chain couples TRBV7-9 to TRBJ1-1, with a weak D call TRBD1 (6 bases). Germline V gives CDR1 SEHNR, CDR2 FQNEAQ (reference sequence). V lost 1 base to trimming and J lost 0 bases, with 15 bases between them. The CDR3 length is 17 residues. DNA for the CDR3: TGTGCCAGCAGCTTAGGGTCCGGGACACACATGAACACTGAAGCTTTCTTT. Encoded protein: CASSLGSGTHMNTEAFF.

DNA of the CDR3: TGTGCCACCAGCGACTGGGTAGGGTCAGATACGCAGTATTTT. This encodes CATSDWVGSDTQYF. J is TRBJ2-3 and V is TRBV15; no reliable D call. V gave up 5 bases and J gave up 4 bases, with 13 bases separating them. The CDR3 sequence is 14 residues long. Germline lookup yields CDR1 LNHNV and CDR2 YYDKDF (reference sequence).